The rows below give T cell receptor beta chains drawn from one sample of a study of identical twins. TCRdb reanalysed the 5' RACE reads using MiXCR and keeps one entry per CDR3 protein. The table records 1.5 million to 2 million distinct CDR3 sequences, about 32% of them present only once. Material: cord blood. These receptors came from a newborn girl in good health. CDR3s include the opening cysteine and the closing phenylalanine or tryptophan. A D gene is named only where the DNA matches it firmly. The size field is filled for only some rows; it gives once, few, many or a size class.

size,D,J,V,length,DNA,CDR3
.,TRBD2,TRBJ2-5,TRBV29-1,14,TGCAGCGTTCGGGGGGTCCTAGTAGGCGATGAGCAGTACTTC,CSVRGVLVGDEQYF
few,.,TRBJ2-1,TRBV24-1,14,TGTGCCACCAGTGATTTGTCTAGCGAAAATGAGCAGTTCTTC,CATSDLSSENEQFF
many,TRBD1,TRBJ2-7,TRBV5-1,14,TGTGCCAGCAGTTCGGGACAGGGGGCCTACGAGCAGTACTTC,CASSSGQGAYEQYF
once,.,TRBJ1-6,TRBV25-1,15,TGTGCCAGCAGTGATCACAGGTCCTATAATTCACCCCTCCACTTT,CASSDHRSYNSPLHF
few,.,TRBJ1-2,TRBV7-8,15,TGTGCCAGCAGCGCTAATCCAGTGCCAAACTATGGCTACACCTTC,CASSANPVPNYGYTF
.,.,TRBJ2-7,TRBV20-1,14,TGCAGTGCTACACCTTGGACTGGAACCTACGAGCAGTACTTC,CSATPWTGTYEQYF
few,.,TRBJ2-1,TRBV7-2,16,TGTGCCAGCAGCTTAGACGGGAGCCCTCCCGTCAATGAGCAGTTCTTC,CASSLDGSPPVNEQFF
.,TRBD2,TRBJ2-5,TRBV5-8,15,TGTGCCAGCAGCTTGGTCAGGGAGGGAGTTGATGAGCAGTACTTC,CASSLVREGVDEQYF
many,.,TRBJ1-1,TRBV6-5,13,TGTGCCAGCAGTTACTCCCAGAACACTGAAGCTTTCTTT,CASSYSQNTEAFF
.,.,TRBJ2-3,TRBV6-6,14,TGTGCCAGCAGTTACTCGGGTCCGGCAGATACGCAGTATTTT,CASSYSGPADTQYF
few,.,TRBJ1-2,TRBV6-6,15,TGTGCCAGCAGTACTCCCGGACCCACTAACTATGGCTACACCTTC,CASSTPGPTNYGYTF
.,TRBD1,TRBJ1-1,TRBV27,13,TGTGCCAGCAGTTTATCACAGGGGGCTGAAGCTTTCTTT,CASSLSQGAEAFF
.,TRBD2,TRBJ2-1,TRBV4-2,16,TGTGCCAGCAGCCAAGGAGCGGGGCCACCCTACAATGAGCAGTTCTTC,CASSQGAGPPYNEQFF
few,TRBD1,TRBJ1-2,TRBV20-1,14,TGCAGTGCTATAAATCCGGACAGGGCTAACGGCTACACCTTC,CSAINPDRANGYTF
.,.,TRBJ1-1,TRBV10-3,16,TGTGCCATCAGTGAGTCGACAGGATGGGGGGACACTGAAGCTTTCTTT,CAISESTGWGDTEAFF
.,.,TRBJ1-4,TRBV27,14,TGTGCCAGCAGTGTCGGGACGGACAATGAAAAACTGTTTTTT,CASSVGTDNEKLFF
few,.,TRBJ2-1,TRBV6-1,15,TGTGCCAGCACCCAGCTAGCTCCACTTTACAATGAGCAGTTCTTC,CASTQLAPLYNEQFF
.,TRBD1,TRBJ1-1,TRBV4-1,15,TGCGCCAGCAGCCAAGATTTGACAGGGAGGACTGAAGCTTTCTTT,CASSQDLTGRTEAFF
.,TRBD1,TRBJ2-7,TRBV20-1,15,TGCAGTGCTAGTGCCAGGGGGCGTTCATCCTACGAGCAGTACTTC,CSASARGRSSYEQYF
few,.,TRBJ2-3,TRBV6-1,16,TGTGCCAGCACCGACGGTGGGATTTGGGGCACAGATACGCAGTATTTT,CASTDGGIWGTDTQYF
.,TRBD1,TRBJ2-6,TRBV20-1,16,TGCAGTGCTCCTTCTTCAGGGGGCTCTGGGGCCAACGTCCTGACTTTC,CSAPSSGGSGANVLTF
.,TRBD2,TRBJ2-1,TRBV20-1,15,TGCAGTGCTGCTCTAGCGGGAGCGGTGCGCAATGAGCAGTTCTTC,CSAALAGAVRNEQFF
.,TRBD2,TRBJ2-5,TRBV9,14,TGTGCCAGCAGCGCGGGACTAGCGGAAGAGACCCAGTACTTC,CASSAGLAEETQYF
.,.,TRBJ2-2,TRBV7-2,15,TGTGCCAGCAGCTTAATAGGGGATGTCCCCGGGGAGCTGTTTTTT,CASSLIGDVPGELFF
.,.,TRBJ2-2,TRBV6-8,12,TGTGCCAGCAGACAGACCCCAGAGGAGCTGTTTTTT,CASRQTPEELFF
few,TRBD1,TRBJ2-7,TRBV20-1,14,TGCAGTGCTGGAATGACAGGGCACGGGTACGAGCAGTACTTC,CSAGMTGHGYEQYF
few,TRBD1,TRBJ2-1,TRBV5-6,15,TGTGCCAGCAGCTTGGTCGGGACAGGGGGCAGTGAGCAGTTCTTC,CASSLVGTGGSEQFF
few,.,TRBJ1-2,TRBV6-1,13,TGTGCCAGCCACTTGACAGTTAACTATGGCTACACCTTC,CASHLTVNYGYTF
.,.,TRBJ2-1,TRBV6-1,12,TGTGCCAGCAGGAGACTAGACGATGAGCAGTTCTTC,CASRRLDDEQFF
few,.,TRBJ2-3,TRBV10-3,15,TGTGCCATCAGGGGAATAGCAGGGAGCACAGATACGCAGTATTTT,CAIRGIAGSTDTQYF
once,.,TRBJ2-2,TRBV2,13,TGTGCCGGAGTTAGAGGGGGCACCGGGGAGCTGTTTTTT,CAGVRGGTGELFF
.,.,TRBJ2-4,TRBV21-1,16,TGTGCCAGCAGCAAAGCGCTTCGGCAGGGCAAAAACATTCAGTACTTC,CASSKALRQGKNIQYF
few,TRBD2,TRBJ2-1,TRBV20-1,16,TGCAGTGCTAGACCCTCGGGGGGGCGGATACACAATGAGCAGTTCTTC,CSARPSGGRIHNEQFF
many,.,TRBJ2-5,TRBV21-1,12,TGTGCCAGCAGCAACGCACAAGAGACCCAGTACTTC,CASSNAQETQYF
.,.,TRBJ2-1,TRBV6-1,14,TGTGCCAGCAGTCCCCAAGGGGGGCTCAATGAGCAGTTCTTC,CASSPQGGLNEQFF
many,TRBD1,TRBJ2-3,TRBV5-1,15,TGCGCCAGCAGCTTGGCGCAGGGGACAGCAGATACGCAGTATTTT,CASSLAQGTADTQYF
many,TRBD2,TRBJ2-1,TRBV24-1,19,TGTGCCACCAGTGATTTGCCTCCACCCCCGGGGGGGCTTAACAATGAGCAGTTCTTC,CATSDLPPPPGGLNNEQFF
.,TRBD1,TRBJ2-7,TRBV6-1,14,TGTGCCAGCAGTGAGACAGGGGTAAGGGACGAGCAGTACTTC,CASSETGVRDEQYF
.,.,TRBJ2-5,TRBV12-3/TRBV12-4,14,TGTGCCAGCAGTTTTACGGGGGCAGAAGAGACCCAGTACTTC,CASSFTGAEETQYF
few,.,TRBJ2-3,TRBV20-1,15,TGCAGTGCTGGAAATAGCGGAACCCTCACAGATACGCAGTATTTT,CSAGNSGTLTDTQYF
.,.,TRBJ2-1,TRBV12-3/TRBV12-4,15,TGTGCCCAAGGGGGGGGTGCCGGTGGATACAATGAGCAGTTCTTC,CAQGGGAGGYNEQFF
.,TRBD2,TRBJ2-1,TRBV28,18,TGTGCCAGCAGTTTTGGGGGACTAGCGGGAGTTCACTCCTACGAGCAGTTCTTC,CASSFGGLAGVHSYEQFF
few,TRBD2,TRBJ2-7,TRBV3-1,15,TGTGCCAGCAGCCAAGGAGCCCTAGCGGGTGGAGAGCAGTACTTC,CASSQGALAGGEQYF
few,.,TRBJ2-4,TRBV28,15,TGTGCCAGCCTCCCGGGGCCCGCGGCCAAAAACATTCAGTACTTC,CASLPGPAAKNIQYF
few,.,TRBJ2-7,TRBV2,16,TGTGCCAGCAGTGATCTCGGCAGGGGGGTTCCCTACGAGCAGTACTTC,CASSDLGRGVPYEQYF
.,.,TRBJ2-1,TRBV20-1,15,TGCAGTGCCCCCTTAGGGGGTTCGGTCTCCTATGAGCAGTTCTTC,CSAPLGGSVSYEQFF
few,TRBD1,TRBJ1-2,TRBV9,14,TGTGCCAGCAGCGTAGTACAGGGGGCCTATGGCTACACCTTC,CASSVVQGAYGYTF
.,TRBD1,TRBJ1-1,TRBV20-1,14,TGCAGTGCCCCTCCCCGGACAGGGAACACTGAAGCTTTCTTT,CSAPPRTGNTEAFF
few,.,TRBJ2-7,TRBV2,17,TGTGCCAGCAGTTCCCCTATGTGGATTTACAGCTCCTACGAGCAGTACTTC,CASSSPMWIYSSYEQYF
.,.,TRBJ1-1,TRBV6-5,15,TGTGCCACTTTACGGGGGGGCCCCAGGAACACTGAAGCTTTCTTT,CATLRGGPRNTEAFF
.,.,TRBJ1-2,TRBV4-2,14,TGTGCCAGCAGCCAAGATGAGACAGCGCGGGGCTACACCTTC,CASSQDETARGYTF
.,.,TRBJ2-7,TRBV7-8,14,TGTGCCAGCAGCCCCCGAATCCTGAGCAACGAGCAGTACTTC,CASSPRILSNEQYF
.,TRBD2,TRBJ2-7,TRBV5-4,16,TGTGCCAGCAGCTTGTATTTACTAGCGGGTTCCTACGAGCAGTACTTC,CASSLYLLAGSYEQYF